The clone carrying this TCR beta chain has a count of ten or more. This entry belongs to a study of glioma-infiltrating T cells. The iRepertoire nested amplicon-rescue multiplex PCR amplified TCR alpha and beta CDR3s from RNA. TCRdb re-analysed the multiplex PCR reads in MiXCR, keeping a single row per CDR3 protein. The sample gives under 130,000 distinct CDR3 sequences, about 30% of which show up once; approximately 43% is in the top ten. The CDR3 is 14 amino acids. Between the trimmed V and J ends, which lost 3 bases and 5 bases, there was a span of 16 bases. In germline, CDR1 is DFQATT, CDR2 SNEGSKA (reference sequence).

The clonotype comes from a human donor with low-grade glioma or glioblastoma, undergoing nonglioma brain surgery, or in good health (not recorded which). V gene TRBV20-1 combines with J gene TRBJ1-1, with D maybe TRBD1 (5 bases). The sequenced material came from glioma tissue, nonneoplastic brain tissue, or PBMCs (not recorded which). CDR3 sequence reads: CSASMTVGWTEAFF. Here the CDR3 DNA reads TGCAGTGCTAGCATGACAGTTGGATGGACTGAAGCTTTCTTT.